This T cell receptor (beta chain) originates from a study of CD8+ T cells in alopecia areata (dated by TCRdb to the late 2010s). For the study in its entirety: High-throughput TCRbeta sequencing was used to examine T cell clonal expansion in alopecia areata in both the C3H/HeJ mouse model and human patients. Clonality in the scalp was compared among normal scalp (n=4), patchy alopecia areata scalp (n=8), and alopecia totalis/universalis scalp (n=8). In humans, TCRbeta sequencing was performed on scalp tissue and on sorted CD4+ and CD8+ peripheral blood T cells from healthy controls and from patients with patchy or totalis/universalis alopecia areata. RNA came from the PAXgene miRNA kit for fixed scalp, the miRNeasy kit for PBMCs, and the RNeasy kit for mouse skin. TCRbeta CDR3 regions were amplified by immunoSEQ multiplex PCR using 35 Vbeta forward and 13 Jbeta reverse primers. Findings and caveats that apply to the study as a whole: Compared with mice, TCR sequences shared between patients were less clear, possibly partly because of HLA diversity across the patient population. Compared with normal scalp, lesional scalp, particularly in alopecia totalis/universalis, had higher clonality and more expanded CD8+ clones, which suggests antigenic drive. Unlike mouse skin, where gammadelta T cells dominate, normal human skin contains resident alphabeta T cells that get sequenced too, which complicates analysis of the scalp TCR repertoire.

Note on this clone: Its antigen is still unknown. Base qualities were left out, and no much larger clone turns up one base away.

PBMCs were isolated by density centrifugation and stained for CD3, CD4 and CD8, and CD4+ and CD8+ T cells were sorted on a FACSAria. Unaffected controls provided scalp biopsies and blood samples. Trimming takes 6 bases from V and 5 bases from J, and the germline ends sit 17 bases apart. The germline V gene yields SGHRS for CDR1 and YFSETQ for CDR2. Reading from cysteine to phenylalanine, the CDR3 counts 14 amino acids. Only the CDR3 DNA stays, 42 bases, in frame from base 1. The library came from the immunoSEQ multiplex PCR assay. RNA was extracted from all samples and reverse transcribed into cDNA, which served as template for TCR sequencing. SuperScript III was used to make first-strand cDNA, primed with a 2:1 mix of oligo-dT and random hexamers. Amplification bias was assessed with a synthetic immune receptor repertoire, and residual bias was removed computationally. The authors' pipeline ran thus. Raw reads were preprocessed to remove errors, and CDR3 was defined by IMGT conventions from the conserved cysteine to phenylalanine. Clonality was computed by normalizing Shannon entropy by log2 of the number of productive unique TCRs and subtracting the result from 1. CD4 or CD8 identity of scalp clones was inferred by cross-referencing scalp TCRbeta sequences with sorted blood CD4 and CD8 repertoires. The table comes from immuneACCESS by way of TCRdb, which keeps in-frame sequences with V and J called. Part of the clones is missing from these tables; in studies checked, under half for an unresolved V gene and the rest for unknown reasons. V, J and clone size reflect that table, while D and trimming were determined from the DNA. For this sample there are about 99,000 clones; approximately 52% appear just once. More than 8% of the sample is taken by the ten largest.

The chain was built from TRBV5-1 and TRBJ2-5; the D element could tentatively be TRBD1 or TRBD2, as 5 bases agree for each. The sequencing sample was made of CD4+ T cells sorted from blood. This clonotype was obtained from a human donor in good health. In nucleotides, the sequence is TGCGCCAGCAACCCCGGGACGCTGGGCGAGACCCAGTACTTC. Its protein reads: CASNPGTLGETQYF.